These T cell receptor beta chains were read from a single sample in a study of blood T cell repertoires in COVID-19. Sequencing was performed with immunoSEQ multiplex PCR; in TCRdb, only in-frame clones are kept and a portion is missing. The sample has 270,000 or so clones, less than 95% seen once; the top ten hold less than 3.5%. The sample was PBMCs or T cells enriched from blood (not recorded which). These receptors all stem from a man between 40 and 49 years old who had been exposed to COVID-19. The CDR3 runs from the conserved cysteine through the conserved F or W. D genes are given only for firm matches. Only part of the rows carry a size: once, few, many, or a class if the clone is expanded.

J gene	D gene	V gene	clone size	CDR3 protein	CDR3 DNA
TRBJ2-1	TRBD1	TRBV18	once	CASSPDRGEQFF	TGTGCCAGCTCACCGGACAGGGGAGAGCAGTTCTTC
TRBJ2-5	TRBD2	TRBV29-1	few	CSVHLLREGSQETQYF	TGCAGCGTTCATCTGTTGCGGGAGGGCTCCCAAGAGACCCAGTACTTC
TRBJ2-2	TRBD2	TRBV5-1	.	CASRRRTSGSVRSTGELFF	TGCGCCAGCAGACGAAGGACTAGCGGGAGTGTTAGGAGCACCGGGGAGCTGTTTTTT
TRBJ2-7	TRBD2	TRBV3-1/TRBV3-2	.	CASSLGGGPINEQYF	TGTGCCAGCAGCCTAGGCGGGGGACCGATAAACGAGCAGTACTTC
TRBJ2-7	.	TRBV2	.	CASRDIGSYEQYF	TGTGCCAGCCGGGACATTGGATCCTACGAGCAGTACTTC
TRBJ2-3	.	TRBV7-3	.	CASSPNGISDTQYF	TGTGCCAGCAGCCCAAACGGGATCTCAGATACGCAGTATTTT
TRBJ2-5	TRBD1	TRBV11-2	.	CASSLTRTGGTQYF	TGTGCCAGCAGCTTGACCCGGACAGGGGGGACCCAGTACTTC
TRBJ2-7	TRBD1	TRBV4-1	.	CASSLGTGGSYEQYF	TGCGCCAGCAGCCTCGGGACAGGGGGCTCCTACGAGCAGTACTTC
TRBJ2-1	TRBD2	TRBV12-5	.	CASGQGLAGVVAEQFF	TGTGCTAGTGGCCAGGGACTAGCGGGAGTAGTAGCTGAGCAGTTCTTC
TRBJ1-4	.	TRBV29-1	.	CSVASTNEKLFF	TGCAGCGTTGCATCAACTAATGAAAAACTGTTTTTT
TRBJ2-5	.	TRBV6-5	.	CASTPQETQYF	TGTGCCAGCACCCCCCAGGAGACCCAGTACTTC
TRBJ2-7	TRBD1	TRBV5-1	.	CASSLEGQGLYEQYF	TGCGCCAGCAGCTTGGAGGGACAGGGACTCTACGAGCAGTACTTC
TRBJ2-7	.	TRBV27	.	CASSPHSQPYEQYF	TGTGCCAGCAGTCCTCACAGTCAACCCTACGAGCAGTACTTC
TRBJ1-1	.	TRBV2	.	CATPRGGNTEAFF	TGTGCCACCCCTCGCGGGGGAAACACTGAAGCTTTCTTT
TRBJ2-1	TRBD1	TRBV27	.	CASSWGQGNEQFF	TGTGCCAGCAGTTGGGGACAGGGAAATGAGCAGTTCTTC
TRBJ1-2	.	TRBV5-5	.	CASSHHPIQGAYGYTF	TGTGCCAGCAGCCATCACCCAATACAAGGGGCCTATGGCTACACCTTC
TRBJ2-1	TRBD2	TRBV11-2	.	CASSLVWTSGRVLINEQFF	TGTGCCAGCAGCTTAGTGTGGACTAGCGGGAGGGTTTTGATTAATGAGCAGTTCTTC
TRBJ2-7	.	TRBV12-3/TRBV12-4	.	CASSYASFYEQYF	TGTGCCAGCAGTTACGCTAGCTTCTACGAGCAGTACTTC
TRBJ2-1	TRBD2	TRBV5-4	.	CASSWGLTDYNEQFF	TGTGCCAGCAGTTGGGGACTAACGGACTACAATGAGCAGTTCTTC
TRBJ1-2	TRBD1	TRBV10-3	.	CATAGRTGGYTF	TGTGCCACCGCAGGCAGGACAGGGGGCTACACCTTC
TRBJ2-7	.	TRBV19	.	CASSITTESYEQYF	TGTGCCAGTAGTATAACGACGGAGTCCTACGAGCAGTACTTC
TRBJ2-7	TRBD2	TRBV10-3	.	CAIRGGTSGTFSSSYEQYF	TGTGCCATCAGGGGGGGGACTAGCGGGACCTTCTCAAGCTCCTACGAGCAGTACTTC
TRBJ2-1	TRBD2	TRBV10-3	.	CAIAGGQSYNEQFF	TGTGCCATTGCGGGGGGGCAGAGTTACAATGAGCAGTTCTTC
TRBJ2-7	TRBD1	TRBV5-5	.	CASSRDRKEHEQYF	TGTGCCAGCAGCCGGGACAGGAAGGAACACGAGCAGTACTTC
TRBJ2-6	.	TRBV29-1	.	CSVSTGRSGANVLTF	TGCAGCGTCTCAACAGGGCGCTCTGGGGCCAACGTCCTGACTTTC
TRBJ1-2	.	TRBV18	.	CASSTDRNYGYTF	TGTGCCAGCTCAACTGACAGAAACTATGGCTACACCTTC
TRBJ2-7	TRBD2	TRBV12-3/TRBV12-4	.	CASKIAGPYEQYF	TGTGCCAGCAAAATAGCGGGACCATACGAGCAGTACTTC
TRBJ1-1	TRBD1	TRBV18	.	CASSHRDRGNTEAFF	TGTGCCAGCTCACACCGGGACAGGGGGAACACTGAAGCTTTCTTT
TRBJ2-1	TRBD2	TRBV5-4	once	CASSLGGRGIGAYNEQFF	TGTGCCAGCAGCTTAGGTGGGCGGGGGATTGGGGCCTACAATGAGCAGTTCTTC
TRBJ2-1	TRBD2	TRBV28	.	CASSSRLAGDYNEQFF	TGTGCCAGCAGTTCCCGACTAGCGGGAGACTACAATGAGCAGTTCTTC
TRBJ1-2	.	TRBV19	.	CASSTNLQGRYGYTF	TGTGCCAGTAGTACCAACCTCCAGGGGCGCTATGGCTACACCTTC
TRBJ2-7	.	TRBV6-5	.	CASQDSGGRNEQYF	TGTGCCAGCCAAGACTCCGGGGGTCGGAACGAGCAGTACTTC
TRBJ2-3	TRBD2	TRBV5-1	.	CASSLTGLAGDTQYF	TGCGCCAGCAGCCTGACGGGACTAGCGGGAGATACGCAGTATTTT